This T cell receptor (beta chain) was obtained from a study of blood T cell repertoires in COVID-19. The authors' processing: Amplification of reference gene primers was used by the study to estimate nucleated cell counts. TCRdb keeps only in-frame clones here, not all; method: immunoSEQ multiplex PCR. V and J calls and clone size are given by that table; D and trimming were obtained from the DNA. The sample lists roughly 100,000 clones; about nine tenths were seen once. V gave up 2 bases and J gave up 3 bases, with 5 bases separating them. Germline loops: CDR1 MNHEY, CDR2 SVGEGT. The CDR3 is made up of 12 amino acids.

Source material: peripheral blood. This chain connects TRBV6-2 or TRBV6-3 to TRBJ2-7; D gene ambiguous. The receptor was isolated from an elderly woman in a cohort sampled during active COVID-19. CDR3 sequence: CASSYGNYEQYF. The CDR3 nucleotides read TGTGCCAGCAGTTACGGCAACTACGAGCAGTACTTC.